What follows describes a single T cell receptor (beta chain). Its cognate antigen is unknown. At one of its ends the junction is not consistent with the germline gene, which may arise from a read error. The sample comes from a study of chemoradiotherapy in HPV16-positive cancers. Study summary: A couple of HPV16-positive patients' cells yielded candidate HPV-specific clones and common motifs.

CDR1 is SGDLS and CDR2 is YYNGEE in the germline V gene. The CDR3 sequence is 14 residues long. General study results and limits: Candidate HPV-specific clones and E7-related TCR motifs grew in tumor during treatment. Better recurrence-free survival went with HPV-responsive T-cell expansion in HPV16-positive patients.

This table comes from immunoSEQ multiplex PCR, and its TCRdb copy is limited to in-frame clones, with some not included. The table lists more than 15,000 clones, roughly three quarters of them singletons. Samples were taken several times over chemoradiotherapy. The clonotype originates from a human donor with HPV-associated anogenital cancer. The genes are TRBV9 and TRBJ1-5; D gene ambiguous. This material was collected from a patient who underwent chemoradiotherapy. The CDR3 sequence is CANSLEGGHQPQHF. The CDR3 region has the DNA TGTGCCAACAGCTTAGAGGGAGGGCATCAGCCCCAGCATTTT.